Here is one T cell receptor beta chain with its context. Its specificity is not known. The CDR3 regions of TCR beta were amplified from RNA transcripts. The primer set for the first-round RT-PCR of the TCR CDR3 was HTBI. TCRdb re-derived calls from the multiplex PCR reads in MiXCR, one entry per CDR3 protein. The sample has about 600,000 distinct CDR3 sequences, approximately 15% seen once; the top ten hold under 3.5%. This sample is drawn from a study of T cells in Graves' hyperthyroidism and ophthalmopathy. The study's findings and limits: Ophthalmopathy was told apart from stable hyperthyroidism by a 13 V-J model.

Germline loops: CDR1 SGHDN, CDR2 FVKESK. V was trimmed by 1 base and J by 6 bases, leaving 8 bases between them. CDR3 size: 13 residues. The sequence derives from a woman in her thirties or forties with Graves' ophthalmopathy. The rearrangement joins TRBV14 to TRBJ2-3; D call uncertain. Sequenced sample: blood. DNA of the CDR3: TGTGCCAGCAGCCAAGGGTGGTGGGATACGCAGTATTTT. As protein: CASSQGWWDTQYF. Complete variable domain (other parts from reference TRBV14 and TRBJ2-3): EAGVTQFPSHSVIEKGQTVTLRCDPISGHDNLYWYRRVMGKEIKFLLHFVKESKQDESGMPNNRFLAERTGGTYSTLKVQPAELEDSGVYFCASSQGWWDTQYFGPGTRLTVL.